The 16 T cell receptor beta chains below all came from one sample that was sequenced in a study of blood T cell repertoires in COVID-19. Repertoires were generated with immunoSEQ multiplex PCR, while TCRdb's copy carries only in-frame clones and drops some. The sample yields about 140,000 clones, more than 80% seen once. The specimen was peripheral blood. Receptors originate from a woman aged 60-75 years with active COVID-19.

This chain uses TRBV18 with TRBJ2-7, with D possibly being TRBD1 (5 bases). The CDR3 is 14 amino acids. V shed 0 bases and J shed 2 bases, with 8 bases lying between them. The germline gives CDR1 KGHSH, CDR2 LQKENI. The CDR3 protein is CASSPPKGPYEQYF. CDR3 sequence (DNA): TGTGCCAGCTCACCACCGAAGGGGCCCTACGAGCAGTACTTC.

The genes are TRBV12-1 and TRBJ1-1. TRBV12-1 is designated a pseudogene. The CDR3 extends over 17 amino acids. The CDR3 DNA follows: TGTGCCAGCAGCTTAAGAGAGGCCGCAAGGATGAACACTGAAGCTTTCTTT. Translating it yields CASSLREAARMNTEAFF.

This clone was picked up a small number of times. The chain employs TRBV4-1 and TRBJ1-2, with 9 bases that match TRBD1. The CDR3 is made up of 15 amino acids. The germline gives CDR1 MGHRA, CDR2 YSYEKL. The trim removed 0 bases at V and 8 bases at J, leaving 7 bases unmatched. The chain's CDR3 is CASSQDTSDRGGYTF. The CDR3 region has the DNA TGCGCCAGCAGCCAAGATACATCGGACAGGGGCGGCTACACCTTC.

The rearrangement links TRBV6-5 to TRBJ2-5; no reliable D call. The CDR3 runs 13 residues. The ends were cut back, 6 bases at V and 2 bases at J, with 10 bases in the middle. Germline loops: CDR1 MNHEY, CDR2 SVGAGI. The CDR3 DNA follows: TGTGCCAGCAGCCCAACGGTGCAAGAGACCCAGTACTTC. This encodes CASSPTVQETQYF.

The V and J genes are TRBV6-5 and TRBJ1-5; D might be TRBD1 (5 bases). The germline V gene encodes CDR1 MNHEY and CDR2 SVGAGI. The V and J ends lost 6 bases and 4 bases respectively, with 10 bases between them. This CDR3 spans 13 amino acids. The CDR3 here is CASSLTENQPQHF. In DNA, the CDR3 is TGTGCCAGCAGCCTGACAGAAAATCAGCCCCAGCATTTT.

The rearrangement links TRBV5-6 to TRBJ2-7; 10 bases match TRBD2. V shed 2 bases, J shed 0 bases, and the junction held 11 bases outside the gene matches. This CDR3 region has 18 residues. Germline assignment: CDR1 SGHDT and CDR2 YYEEEE. The CDR3 DNA follows: TGTGCCAGCAGCTTACTAGCGGGAACACGGTTTAGCTCCTACGAGCAGTACTTC. This gives the protein CASSLLAGTRFSSYEQYF. Full variable domain (rest looked up from reference TRBV5-6 and TRBJ2-7): DAGVTQSPTHLIKTRGQQVTLRCSPKSGHDTVSWYQQALGQGPQFIFQYYEEEERQRGNFPDRFSGHQFPNYSSELNVNALLLGDSALYLCASSLLAGTRFSSYEQYFGPGTRLTVT.

The CDR3 is CASRRPGQNTEAFF. The CDR3 bases are TGTGCCAGCAGACGACCGGGACAGAACACTGAAGCTTTCTTT. The chain employs TRBV28 and TRBJ1-1; the D gene is possibly TRBD1 (6 bases). The V gene lost 6 bases and the J gene lost 1 base, with 12 bases spanning the gap. Germline V gene data show CDR1 as MDHEN and CDR2 as SYDVKM. The CDR3 sequence is 14 residues long. The full variable domain, with the rest looked up from reference TRBV28 and TRBJ1-1, is DVKVTQSSRYLVKRTGEKVFLECVQDMDHENMFWYRQDPGLGLRLIYFSYDVKMKEKGDIPEGYSVSREKKERFSLILESASTNQTSMYLCASRRPGQNTEAFFGQGTRLTVV.

This chain connects TRBV4-3 to TRBJ2-1; D is possibly TRBD2 (5 bases). The germline CDR1 and CDR2 sequences are LGHNA and YSLEER. The CDR3 covers 17 residues. Trimming took 4 bases from V and 0 from J, leaving 16 bases between them. The CDR3 protein is CASSPPLAGSSYNEQFF. In nucleotides, the CDR3 is TGCGCCAGCAGCCCGCCTCTCGCGGGCAGCTCCTACAATGAGCAGTTCTTC.

This chain connects TRBV30 to TRBJ1-3, with no clear D. The germline V gene has CDR1 GTSNPN and CDR2 SVGIG (reference sequence). The CDR3 is 13 residues long. Trimming stripped 1 base from V and 7 bases from J, with 11 bases between. CDR3 DNA: TGTGCCTGGAGTGAGTCTGTGCGGAACACCATATATTTT. Amino acid sequence: CAWSESVRNTIYF.

The genes are TRBV29-1 and TRBJ1-1; D not resolved. CDR1 is SQVTM and CDR2 is ANQGSEA in the germline V gene. Between the trimmed V and J ends, which lost 7 bases and 2 bases, there was a span of 11 bases. The CDR3 consists of 12 residues. DNA for the CDR3: TGCAGCGCACGTGGAGGCAACACTGAAGCTTTCTTT. Protein: CSARGGNTEAFF.

J is TRBJ2-7 and V is TRBV6-6; TRBD1 agrees at 10 bases. The CDR3 is 14 amino acids. After removal of 5 bases from V and 0 bases from J, the junction contained 1 base not matched to a gene. CDR1 is MNHNY and CDR2 is SVGAGI in the germline V gene (reference sequence). DNA for the CDR3: TGTGCCAGCAGTAGGGACAGGGGCTCCTACGAGCAGTACTTC. Residues: CASSRDRGSYEQYF.

The rearrangement uses TRBV7-9 and TRBJ2-7; 11 bases are a match to TRBD1. V lost 5 bases to trimming and J lost 7 bases; unmatched junction nucleotides: 10. The CDR3 has 15 residues. Germline lookup yields CDR1 SEHNR and CDR2 FQNEAQ (reference sequence). DNA for the CDR3: TGTGCCAGCAGCCTTCGGACAGGGGGCACCCCTGAGCAGTACTTC. The encoded protein is CASSLRTGGTPEQYF.

V and J are TRBV7-2 and TRBJ1-1; D not certain. The CDR3 consists of 13 residues. Germline CDR1 is SGHTA and CDR2 is FQGNSA. V was pared by 5 bases and J by 3 bases, with 10 bases between. This CDR3 reads CASSPSKYTEAFF. As DNA, the CDR3 is TGTGCCAGCAGCCCGAGCAAGTACACTGAAGCTTTCTTT. The variable domain in full, with the rest retrieved from reference TRBV7-2 and TRBJ1-1, is GAGVSQSPSNKVTEKGKDVELRCDPISGHTALYWYRQSLGQGLEFLIYFQGNSAPDKSGLPSDRFSAERTGGSVSTLTIQRTQQEDSAVYLCASSPSKYTEAFFGQGTRLTVV.

The gene calls are TRBV4-2 and TRBJ1-6; D unresolved. The CDR3 spans 15 residues. Trimming took 1 base from V and 12 from J, leaving 16 bases between them. Per germline, CDR1 LGHNA and CDR2 YNFKEQ. The CDR3 is CASSQVSGQIQPLHF. The DNA for the CDR3 is TGTGCCAGCAGCCAAGTAAGCGGGCAGATCCAACCCCTCCACTTT.

This rearrangement joins TRBV19 to TRBJ2-2; 8 bases match TRBD1. Per germline, CDR1 LNHDA and CDR2 SQIVND (reference sequence). CDR3 size: 15 residues. J was trimmed by 6 bases and V by 8 bases; bases with no gene match: 11. The CDR3 nucleotides are TGTGCCAGTTGTCCATGGACAGGGTATTCCGGGGAGCTGTTTTTT. Amino acid sequence: CASCPWTGYSGELFF.

The gene calls are TRBV19 and TRBJ1-2, with TRBD1 as a possible D gene (6 bases). The CDR3 runs 14 residues. Germline CDR1 and CDR2: LNHDA and SQIVND (reference sequence). V was clipped by 7 bases and J by 3 bases, with 15 bases between them. In DNA form, the CDR3 reads TGTGCCAGTACCCTACAGGGATCTCACTATGGCTACACCTTC. It codes for CASTLQGSHYGYTF.